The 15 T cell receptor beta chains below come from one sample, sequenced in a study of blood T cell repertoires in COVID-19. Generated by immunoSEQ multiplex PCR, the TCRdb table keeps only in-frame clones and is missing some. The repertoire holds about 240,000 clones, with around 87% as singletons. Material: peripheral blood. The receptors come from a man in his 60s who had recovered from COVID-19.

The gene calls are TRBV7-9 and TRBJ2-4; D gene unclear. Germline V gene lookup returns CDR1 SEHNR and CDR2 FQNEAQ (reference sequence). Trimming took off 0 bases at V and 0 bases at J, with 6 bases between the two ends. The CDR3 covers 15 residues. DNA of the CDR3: TGTGCCAGCAGCTTAGCGGGCATAGCCAAAAACATTCAGTACTTC. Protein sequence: CASSLAGIAKNIQYF.

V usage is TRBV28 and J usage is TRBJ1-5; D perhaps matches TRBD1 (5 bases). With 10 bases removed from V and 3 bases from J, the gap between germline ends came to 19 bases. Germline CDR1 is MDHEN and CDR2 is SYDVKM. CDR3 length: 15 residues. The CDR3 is CATRKDSAYNQPQHF. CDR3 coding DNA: TGTGCCACCCGAAAAGACAGCGCATACAATCAGCCCCAGCATTTT.

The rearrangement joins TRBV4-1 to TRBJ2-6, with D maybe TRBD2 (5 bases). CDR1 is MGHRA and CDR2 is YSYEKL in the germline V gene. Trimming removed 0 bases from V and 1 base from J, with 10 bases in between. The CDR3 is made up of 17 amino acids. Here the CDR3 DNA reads TGCGCCAGCAGCCAAGATTTTGGGAGTTCTGGGGCCAACGTCCTGACTTTC. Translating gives CASSQDFGSSGANVLTF.

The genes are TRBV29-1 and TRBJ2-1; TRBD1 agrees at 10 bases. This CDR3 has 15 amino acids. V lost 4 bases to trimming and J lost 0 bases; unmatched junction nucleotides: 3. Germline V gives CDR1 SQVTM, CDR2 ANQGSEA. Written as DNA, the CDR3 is TGCAGCGTTGGTCGGACAGGGGGCTCCTACAATGAGCAGTTCTTC. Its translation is CSVGRTGGSYNEQFF.

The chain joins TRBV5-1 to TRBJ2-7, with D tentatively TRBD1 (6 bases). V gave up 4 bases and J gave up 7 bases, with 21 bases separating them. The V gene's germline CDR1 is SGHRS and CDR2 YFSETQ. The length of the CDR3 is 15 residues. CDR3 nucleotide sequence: TGCGCCAGCAGCCCGGGAACAGGGTTTGTAAAGGAGCAGTACTTC. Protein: CASSPGTGFVKEQYF.

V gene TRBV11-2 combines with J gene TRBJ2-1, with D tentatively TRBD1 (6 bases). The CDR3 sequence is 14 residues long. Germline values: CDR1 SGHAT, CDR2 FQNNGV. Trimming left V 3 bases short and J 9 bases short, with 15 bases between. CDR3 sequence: CASSLIQGSGEQFF. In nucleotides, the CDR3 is TGTGCCAGCAGCTTGATCCAGGGGAGCGGTGAGCAGTTCTTC.

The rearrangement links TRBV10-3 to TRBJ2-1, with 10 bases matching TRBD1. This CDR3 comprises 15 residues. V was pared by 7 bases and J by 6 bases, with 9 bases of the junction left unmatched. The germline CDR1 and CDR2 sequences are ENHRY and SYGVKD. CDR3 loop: CAITMSGTGVNEQFF. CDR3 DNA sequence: TGTGCCATCACCATGTCAGGGACAGGGGTCAATGAGCAGTTCTTC.

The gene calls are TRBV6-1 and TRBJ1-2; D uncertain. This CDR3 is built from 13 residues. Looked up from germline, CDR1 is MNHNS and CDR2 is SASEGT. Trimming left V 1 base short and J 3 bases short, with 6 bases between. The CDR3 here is CASSEVYYYGYTF. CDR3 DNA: TGTGCCAGCAGTGAAGTCTACTACTATGGCTACACCTTC.

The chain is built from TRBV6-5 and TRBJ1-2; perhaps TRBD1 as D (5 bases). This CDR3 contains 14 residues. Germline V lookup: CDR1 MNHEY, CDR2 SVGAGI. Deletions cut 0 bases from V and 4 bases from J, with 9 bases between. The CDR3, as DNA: TGTGCCAGCAGTTACTCTGGGGGGAGCTATGGCTACACCTTC. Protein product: CASSYSGGSYGYTF.

CDR3 amino acids: CASSLGGNYGYTF. The CDR3 DNA reads as TGTGCCAGCAGCTTAGGCGGAAACTATGGCTACACCTTC. The V and J genes are TRBV7-9 and TRBJ1-2; no clear D. The germline gives CDR1 SEHNR, CDR2 FQNEAQ (reference sequence). The length of the CDR3 is 13 residues. The germline V and J ends were trimmed by 1 base and 2 bases, with 5 bases remaining between them.

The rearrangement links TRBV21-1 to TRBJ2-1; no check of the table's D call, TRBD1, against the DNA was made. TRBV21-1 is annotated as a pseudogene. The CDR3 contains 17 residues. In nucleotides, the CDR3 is TGTGCCAGCAGCCCGGGGACAGGGGGCGAGGCGTACAATGAGCAGTTCTTC. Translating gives CASSPGTGGEAYNEQFF.

The CDR3 nucleotides are TGTGCCAGCAGTGACAGGGCAGGGGGGCATGGAGATACGCAGTATTTT. This codes for CASSDRAGGHGDTQYF. V is TRBV6-1 and J is TRBJ2-3; maybe TRBD1 (7 bases). This CDR3 region has 16 residues. The germline CDR1 and CDR2 sequences are MNHNS and SASEGT. Trimming cost V 3 bases and J 5 bases, with 18 bases left between them.

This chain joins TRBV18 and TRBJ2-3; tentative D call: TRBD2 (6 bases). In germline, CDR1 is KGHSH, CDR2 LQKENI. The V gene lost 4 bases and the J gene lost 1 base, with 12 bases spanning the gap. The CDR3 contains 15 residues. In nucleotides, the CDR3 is TGTGCCAGCTCACAAAACCCGGGGGGCACAGATACGCAGTATTTT. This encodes CASSQNPGGTDTQYF. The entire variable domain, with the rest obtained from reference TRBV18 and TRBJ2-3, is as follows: NAGVMQNPRHLVRRRGQEARLRCSPMKGHSHVYWYRQLPEEGLKFMVYLQKENIIDESGMPKERFSAEFPKEGPSILRIQQVVRGDSAAYFCASSQNPGGTDTQYFGPGTRLTVL.

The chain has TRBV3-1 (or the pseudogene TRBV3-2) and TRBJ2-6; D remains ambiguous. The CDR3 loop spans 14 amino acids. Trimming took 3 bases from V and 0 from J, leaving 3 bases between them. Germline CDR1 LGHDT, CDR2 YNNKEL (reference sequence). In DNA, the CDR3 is TGTGCCAGCAGCCATCACTCTGGGGCCAACGTCCTGACTTTC. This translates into CASSHHSGANVLTF.

CDR3 protein: CASSQKPSRETQYF. CDR3 bases: TGTGCCAGCAGCCAAAAGCCTAGCCGGGAGACCCAGTACTTC. The V gene is TRBV3-1 (or the pseudogene TRBV3-2), the J gene TRBJ2-5; D is possibly TRBD2 (5 bases). CDR1 and CDR2 (germline): LGHDT, YNNKEL (reference sequence). The CDR3 has 14 residues. V was pared by 2 bases and J by 5 bases, with 12 bases between.